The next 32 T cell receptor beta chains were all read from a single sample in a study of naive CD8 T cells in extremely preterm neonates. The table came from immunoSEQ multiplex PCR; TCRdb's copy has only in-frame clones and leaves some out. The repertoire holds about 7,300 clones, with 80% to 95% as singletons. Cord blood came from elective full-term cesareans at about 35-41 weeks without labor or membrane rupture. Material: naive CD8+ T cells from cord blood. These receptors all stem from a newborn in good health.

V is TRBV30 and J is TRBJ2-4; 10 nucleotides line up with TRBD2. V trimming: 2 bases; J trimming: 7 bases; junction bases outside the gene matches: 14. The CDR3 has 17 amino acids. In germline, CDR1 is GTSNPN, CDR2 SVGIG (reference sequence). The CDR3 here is CAWSSVRLAGPRNIQYF. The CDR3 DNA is TGTGCCTGGAGTTCAGTACGACTAGCGGGTCCGCGTAACATTCAGTACTTC.

This chain's CDR3 is CASSPRDRDGQYF. As DNA, the CDR3 is TGTGCCAGCAGCCCCCGGGACAGGGACGGGCAGTACTTC. The chain is built from TRBV7-9 and TRBJ2-7, with 9 bases lining up with TRBD1. J was trimmed by 9 bases and V by 5 bases; bases with no gene match: 8. The length of the CDR3 is 13 residues. The germline gives CDR1 SEHNR, CDR2 FQNEAQ (reference sequence).

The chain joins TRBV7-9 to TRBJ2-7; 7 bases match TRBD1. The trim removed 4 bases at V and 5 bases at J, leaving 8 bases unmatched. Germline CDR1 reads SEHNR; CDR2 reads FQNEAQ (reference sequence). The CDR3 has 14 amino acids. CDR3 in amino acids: CASSSRDSPNEQYF. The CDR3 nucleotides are TGTGCCAGCAGCTCCCGGGACAGTCCAAACGAGCAGTACTTC.

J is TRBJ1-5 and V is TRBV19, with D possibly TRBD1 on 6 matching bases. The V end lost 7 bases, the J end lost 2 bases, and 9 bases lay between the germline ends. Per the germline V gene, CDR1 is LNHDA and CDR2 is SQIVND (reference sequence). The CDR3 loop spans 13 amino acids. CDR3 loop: CASKSGGNQPQHF. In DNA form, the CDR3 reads TGTGCCAGTAAATCAGGGGGCAATCAGCCCCAGCATTTT.

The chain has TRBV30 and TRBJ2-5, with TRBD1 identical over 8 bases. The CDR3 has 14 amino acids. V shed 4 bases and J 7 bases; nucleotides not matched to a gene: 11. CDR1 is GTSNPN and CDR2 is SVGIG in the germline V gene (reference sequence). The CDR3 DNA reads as TGTGCCTGGACTAAGACAGGGGAGTTGGGGACCCAGTACTTC. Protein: CAWTKTGELGTQYF.

CDR3 region: CASSRLAGGTDTQYF. As DNA, the CDR3 is TGCGCCAGCAGCCGACTAGCGGGAGGCACAGATACGCAGTATTTT. The chain carries TRBV4-3 and TRBJ2-3; TRBD2 matches 12 bases. J gave up 1 base and V 4 bases, and 0 bases lay outside the gene matches. The V gene's germline CDR1 is LGHNA and CDR2 YSLEER. This CDR3 has 15 residues.

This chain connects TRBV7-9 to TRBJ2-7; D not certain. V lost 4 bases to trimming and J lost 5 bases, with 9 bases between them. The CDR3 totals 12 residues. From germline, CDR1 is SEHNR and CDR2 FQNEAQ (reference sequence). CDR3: CASSWSPDEQYF. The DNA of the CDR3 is TGTGCCAGCAGCTGGTCCCCGGACGAGCAGTACTTC. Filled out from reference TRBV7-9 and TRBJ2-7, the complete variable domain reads DTGVSQNPRHKITKRGQNVTFRCDPISEHNRLYWYRQTLGQGPEFLTYFQNEAQLEKSRLLSDRFSAERPKGSFSTLEIQRTEQGDSAMYLCASSWSPDEQYFGPGTRLTVT.

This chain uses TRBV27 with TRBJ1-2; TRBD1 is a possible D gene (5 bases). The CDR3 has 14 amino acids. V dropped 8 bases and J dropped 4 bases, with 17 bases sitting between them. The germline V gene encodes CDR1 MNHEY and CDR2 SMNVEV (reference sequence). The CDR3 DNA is TGTGCCAGCGGCCTATTCGGGGGGGGCTATGGCTACACCTTC. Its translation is CASGLFGGGYGYTF.

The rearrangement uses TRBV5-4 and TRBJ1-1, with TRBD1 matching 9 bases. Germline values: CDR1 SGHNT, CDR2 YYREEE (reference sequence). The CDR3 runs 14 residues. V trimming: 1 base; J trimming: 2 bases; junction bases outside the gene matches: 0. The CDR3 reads CASSLTGGNTEAFF. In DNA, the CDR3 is TGTGCCAGCAGCTTGACAGGGGGCAACACTGAAGCTTTCTTT.

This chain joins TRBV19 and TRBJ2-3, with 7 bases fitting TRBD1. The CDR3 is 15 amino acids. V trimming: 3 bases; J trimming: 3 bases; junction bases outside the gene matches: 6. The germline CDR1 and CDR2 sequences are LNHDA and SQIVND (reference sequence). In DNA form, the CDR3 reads TGTGCCAGTAGTATGGGTGACAGGGAAACAGATACGCAGTATTTT. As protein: CASSMGDRETDTQYF.

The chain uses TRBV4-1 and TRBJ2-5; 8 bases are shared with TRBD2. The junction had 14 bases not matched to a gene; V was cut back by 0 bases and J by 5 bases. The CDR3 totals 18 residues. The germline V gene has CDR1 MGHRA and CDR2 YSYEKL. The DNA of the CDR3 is TGCGCCAGCAGCCAAGATGGGGGTAGCGGGGACTTCAGGGAGACCCAGTACTTC. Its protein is CASSQDGGSGDFRETQYF.

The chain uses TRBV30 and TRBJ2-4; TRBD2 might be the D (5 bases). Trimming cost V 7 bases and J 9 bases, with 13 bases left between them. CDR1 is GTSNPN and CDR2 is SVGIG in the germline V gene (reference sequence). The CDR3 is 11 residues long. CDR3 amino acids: CALTISGIQYF. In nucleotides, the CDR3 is TGTGCCTTGACTATTTCAGGCATTCAGTACTTC.

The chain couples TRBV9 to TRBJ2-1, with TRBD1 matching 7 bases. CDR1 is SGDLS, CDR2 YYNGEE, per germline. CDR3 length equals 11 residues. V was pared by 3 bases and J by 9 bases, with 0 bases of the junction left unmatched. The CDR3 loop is CASSGQGEQFF. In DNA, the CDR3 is TGTGCCAGCAGCGGACAGGGTGAGCAGTTCTTC.

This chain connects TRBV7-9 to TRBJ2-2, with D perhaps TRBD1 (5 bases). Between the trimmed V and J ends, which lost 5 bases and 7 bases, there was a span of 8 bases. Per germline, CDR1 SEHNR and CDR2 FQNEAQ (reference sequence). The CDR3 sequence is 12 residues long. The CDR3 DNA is TGTGCCAGCAGCCCAGGGATCGGGGAGCTGTTTTTT. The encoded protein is CASSPGIGELFF.

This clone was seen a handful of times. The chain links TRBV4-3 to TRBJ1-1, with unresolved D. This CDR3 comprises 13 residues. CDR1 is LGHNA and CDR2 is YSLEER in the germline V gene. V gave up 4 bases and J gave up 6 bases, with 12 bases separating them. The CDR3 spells CASSRSKEAEAFF. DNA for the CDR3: TGCGCCAGCAGCCGTAGTAAGGAGGCTGAAGCTTTCTTT.

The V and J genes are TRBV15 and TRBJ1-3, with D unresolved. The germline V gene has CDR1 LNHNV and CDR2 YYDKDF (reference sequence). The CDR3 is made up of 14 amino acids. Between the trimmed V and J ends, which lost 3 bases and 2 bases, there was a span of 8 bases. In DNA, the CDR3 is TGTGCCACCAGCAGGAAGGGAGCTGGAAACACCATATATTTT. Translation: CATSRKGAGNTIYF. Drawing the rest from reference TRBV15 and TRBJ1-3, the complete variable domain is DAMVIQNPRYQVTQFGKPVTLSCSQTLNHNVMYWYQQKSSQAPKLLFHYYDKDFNNEADTPDNFQSRRPNTSFCFLDIRSPGLGDTAMYLCATSRKGAGNTIYFGEGSWLTVV.

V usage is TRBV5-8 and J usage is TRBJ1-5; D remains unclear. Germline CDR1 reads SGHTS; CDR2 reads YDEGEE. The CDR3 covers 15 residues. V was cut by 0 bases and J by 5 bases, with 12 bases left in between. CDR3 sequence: CASSLEGRVYQPQHF. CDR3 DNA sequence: TGTGCCAGCAGCTTGGAAGGGAGGGTCTATCAGCCCCAGCATTTT.

The CDR3 is CASSFTGNYEQYF. The CDR3 coding sequence is TGTGCCAGCAGTTTCACAGGGAACTACGAGCAGTACTTC. The chain recombines TRBV27 with TRBJ2-7, with D perhaps matching TRBD1 (6 bases). V dropped 3 bases and J dropped 3 bases, with 9 bases sitting between them. Germline lookup yields CDR1 MNHEY and CDR2 SMNVEV (reference sequence). This CDR3 has 13 amino acids.

The CDR3 region is CSVWTGGSYEQYF. In DNA form, the CDR3 reads TGCAGCGTTTGGACAGGGGGCTCCTACGAGCAGTACTTC. The chain joins TRBV29-1 to TRBJ2-5; TRBD1 matches at 10 bases. The DNA matches TRBJ2-7 better at its end, which makes the J call doubtful. CDR1 and CDR2 from the germline V gene are SQVTM and ANQGSEA. The CDR3 spans 13 residues.

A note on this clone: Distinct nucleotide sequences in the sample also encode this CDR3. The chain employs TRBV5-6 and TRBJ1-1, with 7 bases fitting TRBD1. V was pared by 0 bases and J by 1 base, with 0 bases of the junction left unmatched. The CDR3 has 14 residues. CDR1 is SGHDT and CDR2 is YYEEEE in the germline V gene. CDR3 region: CASSLGTGNTEAFF. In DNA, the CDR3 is TGTGCCAGCAGCTTGGGGACAGGGAACACTGAAGCTTTCTTT.

CDR3 sequence: CASSVEVGDYEQYF. For the CDR3, the DNA is TGTGCCAGCAGCGTAGAGGTCGGGGACTACGAGCAGTACTTC. This chain links TRBV9 with TRBJ2-7; the D gene is possibly TRBD2 (5 bases). CDR1 and CDR2 (germline): SGDLS, YYNGEE. CDR3 size: 14 residues. Trimming shortened V by 0 bases and J by 3 bases, and 10 bases separated the two germline ends.

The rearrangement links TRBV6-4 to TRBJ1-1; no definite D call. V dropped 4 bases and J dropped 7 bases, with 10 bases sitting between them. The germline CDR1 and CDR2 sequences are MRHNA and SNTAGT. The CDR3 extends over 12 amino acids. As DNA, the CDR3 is TGTGCCAGCAGTGCTAACAGTGATGAAGCTTTCTTT. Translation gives CASSANSDEAFF.

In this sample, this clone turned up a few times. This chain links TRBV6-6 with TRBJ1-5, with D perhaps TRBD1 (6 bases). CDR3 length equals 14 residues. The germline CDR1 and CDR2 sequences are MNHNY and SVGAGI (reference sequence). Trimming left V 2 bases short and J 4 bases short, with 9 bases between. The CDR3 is CASSYLDRNQPQHF. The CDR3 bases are TGTGCCAGCAGTTACCTCGACAGGAATCAGCCCCAGCATTTT.

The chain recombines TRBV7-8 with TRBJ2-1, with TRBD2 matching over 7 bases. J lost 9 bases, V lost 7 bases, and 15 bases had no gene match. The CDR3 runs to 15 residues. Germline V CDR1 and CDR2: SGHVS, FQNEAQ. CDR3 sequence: CASIPTGGGPGEQFF. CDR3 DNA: TGTGCCAGCATCCCCACCGGGGGAGGGCCGGGTGAGCAGTTCTTC.

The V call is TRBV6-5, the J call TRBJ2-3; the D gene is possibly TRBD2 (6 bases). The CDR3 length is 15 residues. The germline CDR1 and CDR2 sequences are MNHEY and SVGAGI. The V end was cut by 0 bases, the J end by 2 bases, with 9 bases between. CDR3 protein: CASSYSSGVTDTQYF. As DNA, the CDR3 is TGTGCCAGCAGTTACTCCTCGGGGGTCACAGATACGCAGTATTTT.

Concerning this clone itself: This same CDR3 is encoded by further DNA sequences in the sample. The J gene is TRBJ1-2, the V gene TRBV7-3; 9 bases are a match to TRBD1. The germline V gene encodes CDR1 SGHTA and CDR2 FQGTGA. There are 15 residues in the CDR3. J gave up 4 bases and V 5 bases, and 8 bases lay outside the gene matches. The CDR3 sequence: CASSRSGTGSYGYTF. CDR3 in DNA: TGTGCCAGCAGCCGATCCGGGACAGGGTCCTATGGCTACACCTTC.

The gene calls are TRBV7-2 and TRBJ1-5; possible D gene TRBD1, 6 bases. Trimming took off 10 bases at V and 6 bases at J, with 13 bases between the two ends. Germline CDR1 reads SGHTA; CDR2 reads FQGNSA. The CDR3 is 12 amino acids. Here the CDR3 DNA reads TGTGCCACCACAGGGTTGATTCAGCCCCAGCATTTT. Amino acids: CATTGLIQPQHF. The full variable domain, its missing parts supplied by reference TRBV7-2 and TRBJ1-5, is GAGVSQSPSNKVTEKGKDVELRCDPISGHTALYWYRQSLGQGLEFLIYFQGNSAPDKSGLPSDRFSAERTGGSVSTLTIQRTQQEDSAVYLCATTGLIQPQHFGDGTRLSIL.

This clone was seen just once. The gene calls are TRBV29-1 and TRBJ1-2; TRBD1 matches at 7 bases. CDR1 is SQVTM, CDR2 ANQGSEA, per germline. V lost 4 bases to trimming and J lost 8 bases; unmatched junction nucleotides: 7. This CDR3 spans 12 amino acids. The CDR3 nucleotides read TGCAGCGTTGGTAGGGGGCAGGAGGGCTACACCTTC. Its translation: CSVGRGQEGYTF.

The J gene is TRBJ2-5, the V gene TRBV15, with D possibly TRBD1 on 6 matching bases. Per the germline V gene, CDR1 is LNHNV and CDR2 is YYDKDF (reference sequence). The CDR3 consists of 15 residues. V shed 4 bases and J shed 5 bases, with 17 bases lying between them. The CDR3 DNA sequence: TGTGCCACCAGCATAGTGCTGGGGGCTCGGGAGACCCAGTACTTC. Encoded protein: CATSIVLGARETQYF.

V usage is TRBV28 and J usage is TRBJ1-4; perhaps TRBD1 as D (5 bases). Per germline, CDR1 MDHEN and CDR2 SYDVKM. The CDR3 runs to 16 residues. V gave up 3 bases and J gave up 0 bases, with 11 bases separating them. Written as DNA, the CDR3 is TGTGCCAGCAGTTTTAGGGTGACAGCAACTAATGAAAAACTGTTTTTT. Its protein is CASSFRVTATNEKLFF. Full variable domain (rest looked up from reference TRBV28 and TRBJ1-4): DVKVTQSSRYLVKRTGEKVFLECVQDMDHENMFWYRQDPGLGLRLIYFSYDVKMKEKGDIPEGYSVSREKKERFSLILESASTNQTSMYLCASSFRVTATNEKLFFGSGTQLSVL.

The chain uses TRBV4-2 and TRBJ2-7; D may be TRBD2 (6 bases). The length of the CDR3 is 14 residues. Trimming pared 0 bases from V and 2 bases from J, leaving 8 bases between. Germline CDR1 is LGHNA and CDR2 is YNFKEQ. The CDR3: CASSQEASAYEQYF. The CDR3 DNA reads TGTGCCAGCAGCCAAGAGGCTAGCGCCTACGAGCAGTACTTC.

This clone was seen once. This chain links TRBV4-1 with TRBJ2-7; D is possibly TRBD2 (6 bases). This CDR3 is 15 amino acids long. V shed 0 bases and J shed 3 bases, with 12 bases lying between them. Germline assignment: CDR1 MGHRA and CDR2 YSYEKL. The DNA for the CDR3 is TGCGCCAGCAGCCAAGATCGGGGCGGGATCTACGAGCAGTACTTC. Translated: CASSQDRGGIYEQYF.